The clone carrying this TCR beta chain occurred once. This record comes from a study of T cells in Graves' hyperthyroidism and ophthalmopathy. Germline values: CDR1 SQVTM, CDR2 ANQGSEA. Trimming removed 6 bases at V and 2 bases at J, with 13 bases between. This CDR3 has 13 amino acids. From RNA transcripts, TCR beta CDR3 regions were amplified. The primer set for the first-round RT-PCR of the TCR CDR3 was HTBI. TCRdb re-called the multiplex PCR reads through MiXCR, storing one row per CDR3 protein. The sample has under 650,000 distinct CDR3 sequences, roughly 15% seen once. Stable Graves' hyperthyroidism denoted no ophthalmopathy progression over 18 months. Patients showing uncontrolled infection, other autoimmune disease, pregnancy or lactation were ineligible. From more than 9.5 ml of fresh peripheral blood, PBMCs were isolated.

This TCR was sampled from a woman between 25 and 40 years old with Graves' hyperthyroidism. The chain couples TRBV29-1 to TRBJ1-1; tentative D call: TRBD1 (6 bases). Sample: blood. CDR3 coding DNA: TGCAGCGTCAAGGACAGAGCTAACACTGAAGCTTTCTTT. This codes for CSVKDRANTEAFF.